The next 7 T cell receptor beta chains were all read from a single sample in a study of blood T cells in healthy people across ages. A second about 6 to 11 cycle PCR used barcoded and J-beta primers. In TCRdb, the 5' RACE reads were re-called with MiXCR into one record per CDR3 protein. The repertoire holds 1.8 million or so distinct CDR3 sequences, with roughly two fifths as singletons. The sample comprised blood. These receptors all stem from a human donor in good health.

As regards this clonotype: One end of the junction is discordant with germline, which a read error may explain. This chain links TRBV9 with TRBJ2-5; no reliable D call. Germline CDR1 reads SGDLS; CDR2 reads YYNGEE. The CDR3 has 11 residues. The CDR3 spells CTSSRKETQYF. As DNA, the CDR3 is TGTACCAGCAGTAGGAAAGAGACCCAGTACTTC.

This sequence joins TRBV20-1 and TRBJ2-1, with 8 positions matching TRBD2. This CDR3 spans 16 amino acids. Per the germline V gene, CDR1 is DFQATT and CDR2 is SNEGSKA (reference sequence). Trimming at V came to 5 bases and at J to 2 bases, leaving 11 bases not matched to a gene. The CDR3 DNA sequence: TGCAGTGCTTTTCCAAGCGGGAGCGGCGCCTACAATGAGCAGTTCTTC. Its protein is CSAFPSGSGAYNEQFF.

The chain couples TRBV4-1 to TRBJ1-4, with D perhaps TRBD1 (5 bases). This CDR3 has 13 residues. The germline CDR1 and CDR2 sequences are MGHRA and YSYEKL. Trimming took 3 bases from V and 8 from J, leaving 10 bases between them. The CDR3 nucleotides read TGCGCCAGCAGCCACAGGGTAGGAGAAAAACTGTTTTTT. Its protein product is CASSHRVGEKLFF.

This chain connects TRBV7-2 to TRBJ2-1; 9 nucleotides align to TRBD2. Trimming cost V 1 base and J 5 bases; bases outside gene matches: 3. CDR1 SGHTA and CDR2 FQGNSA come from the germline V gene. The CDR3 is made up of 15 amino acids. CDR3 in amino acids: CASSLERGANNEQFF. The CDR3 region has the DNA TGTGCCAGCAGCTTAGAGCGGGGGGCGAACAATGAGCAGTTCTTC.

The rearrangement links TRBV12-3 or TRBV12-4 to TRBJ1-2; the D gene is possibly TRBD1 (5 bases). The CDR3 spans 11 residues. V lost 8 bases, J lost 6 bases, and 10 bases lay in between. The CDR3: CASWGSHGYTF. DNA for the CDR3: TGTGCCAGCTGGGGCAGCCATGGCTACACCTTC.

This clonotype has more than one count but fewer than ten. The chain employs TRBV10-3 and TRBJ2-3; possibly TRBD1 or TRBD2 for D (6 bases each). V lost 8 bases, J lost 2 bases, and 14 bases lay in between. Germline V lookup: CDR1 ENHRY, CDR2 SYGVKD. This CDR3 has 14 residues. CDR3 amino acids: CAIRAGGNTDTQYF. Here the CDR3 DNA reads TGTGCCATCCGAGCCGGGGGCAACACAGATACGCAGTATTTT.

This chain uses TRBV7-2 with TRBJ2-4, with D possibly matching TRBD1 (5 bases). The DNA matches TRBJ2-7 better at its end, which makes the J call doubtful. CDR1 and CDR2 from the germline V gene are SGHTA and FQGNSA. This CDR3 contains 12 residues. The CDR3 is CASSAGWYEQYF. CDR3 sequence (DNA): TGTGCCAGCAGCGCAGGGTGGTACGAGCAGTACTTC.